This T cell receptor beta chain was profiled in a study of T cell responses to AZD1222 COVID-19 vaccine. Data came from immunoSEQ multiplex PCR; TCRdb stores just in-frame clones and leaves some out. The table lists 95,000 to 150,000 clones, around nine tenths of them singletons, with 8.4% in the top ten. Trimming cost V 0 bases and J 5 bases; bases outside gene matches: 5. Germline CDR1 SGDLS, CDR2 YYNGEE. The CDR3 totals 15 residues. This clonotype was obtained from an adult in good health. This chain uses TRBV9 with TRBJ2-1; TRBD2 matches at 7 bases. The sample in question was peripheral blood, obtained on day 0 of AZD1222 vaccination. The chain's CDR3 is CASSVDPSGNNEQFF. The CDR3, as DNA: TGTGCCAGCAGCGTAGATCCTAGCGGTAACAATGAGCAGTTCTTC.